This T cell receptor beta chain was profiled in a study of breast tumors, draining lymph nodes, adjacent tissues. TCRdb analysed the multiplex PCR reads with MiXCR anew, one entry per CDR3 protein. The table shows some 140,000 distinct CDR3 sequences, with about 20% occurring only once. Breast cancer patients provided tissue from their axillary draining lymph nodes. The CDR3 sequence is 13 residues long. V was cut by 4 bases and J by 4 bases, with 11 bases left in between. Germline loops: CDR1 LGHDT, CDR2 YNNKEL (reference sequence). The chain has TRBV3-1 and TRBJ2-7; TRBD2 might be the D (6 bases). The sequencing sample was made of axillary lymph node tissue. The receptor comes from a female donor with breast cancer. Some clones in this sample may be carry-over from other donors' samples. DNA of the CDR3: TGTGCCAGCAGCCGGGACTGGCGATACGAGCAGTACTTC. Translating it yields CASSRDWRYEQYF.